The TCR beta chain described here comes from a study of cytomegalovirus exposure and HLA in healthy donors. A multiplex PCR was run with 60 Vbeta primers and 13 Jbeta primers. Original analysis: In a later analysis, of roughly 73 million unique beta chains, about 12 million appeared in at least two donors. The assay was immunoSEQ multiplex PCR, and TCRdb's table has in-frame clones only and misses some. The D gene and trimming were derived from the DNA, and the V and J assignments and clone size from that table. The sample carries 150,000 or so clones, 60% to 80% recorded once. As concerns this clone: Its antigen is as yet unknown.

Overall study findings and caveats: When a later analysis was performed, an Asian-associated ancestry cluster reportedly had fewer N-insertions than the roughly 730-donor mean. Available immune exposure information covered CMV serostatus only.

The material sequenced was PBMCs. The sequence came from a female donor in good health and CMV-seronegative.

The chain's CDR3 is CAWSSPGTSGARYEQYF. The CDR3 region has the DNA TGTGCCTGGAGTTCCCCCGGGACTAGCGGGGCGCGCTACGAGCAGTACTTC. The chain links TRBV30 to TRBJ2-7, with 13 bases fitting TRBD2. The CDR3 has 17 residues. Trimming took 2 bases from V and 3 from J; bases not matched to a gene: 10. Per the germline V gene, CDR1 is GTSNPN and CDR2 is SVGIG (reference sequence).